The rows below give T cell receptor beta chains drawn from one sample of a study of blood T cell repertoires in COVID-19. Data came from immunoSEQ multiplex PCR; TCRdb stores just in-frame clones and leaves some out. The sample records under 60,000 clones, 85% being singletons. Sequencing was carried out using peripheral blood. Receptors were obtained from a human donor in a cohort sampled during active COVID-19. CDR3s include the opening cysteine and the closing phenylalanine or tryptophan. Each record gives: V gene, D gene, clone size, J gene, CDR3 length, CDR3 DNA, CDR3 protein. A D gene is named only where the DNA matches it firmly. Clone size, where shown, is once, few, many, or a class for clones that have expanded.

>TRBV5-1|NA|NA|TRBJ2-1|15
TGCGCCAGCAGCTTGGAAAGGGGCCCCTACAATGAGCAGTTCTTC
CASSLERGPYNEQFF
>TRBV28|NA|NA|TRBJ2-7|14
TGTGCCAGCAGAGACCGGGGGAGCTCCTACGAGCAGTACTTC
CASRDRGSSYEQYF
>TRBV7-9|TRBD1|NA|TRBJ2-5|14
TGTGCCAGCAGCTACCGGACAGGGTCGGAGACCCAGTACTTC
CASSYRTGSETQYF
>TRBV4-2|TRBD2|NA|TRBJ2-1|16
TGTGCCAGCAGCCAAGAAATCACGGGAGGGCCGAATGAGCAGTTCTTC
CASSQEITGGPNEQFF
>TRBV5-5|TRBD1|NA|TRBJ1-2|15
TGTGCCAGCAGCTTGGACAGGGGGATTTACTATGGCTACACCTTC
CASSLDRGIYYGYTF
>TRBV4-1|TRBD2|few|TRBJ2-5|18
TGCGCCAGCAGCCAAGATCGGGCGTCTAGCGGTGTGGGAGAGACCCAGTACTTC
CASSQDRASSGVGETQYF
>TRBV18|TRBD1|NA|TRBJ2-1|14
TGTGCCAGCTCACACCCGGGACAGATCAATGAGCAGTTCTTC
CASSHPGQINEQFF
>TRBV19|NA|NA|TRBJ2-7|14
TGTGCCAGTAGTCTGGGCAGGGGATCCTACGAGCAGTACTTC
CASSLGRGSYEQYF
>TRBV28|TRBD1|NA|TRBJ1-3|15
TGTGCCAGCAGTGGGGGACAGGTCTCTGGAAACACCATATATTTT
CASSGGQVSGNTIYF
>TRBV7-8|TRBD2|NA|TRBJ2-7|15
TGTGCCAGCAGCCGACTAGCGGGAGGGCAATACGAGCAGTACTTC
CASSRLAGGQYEQYF
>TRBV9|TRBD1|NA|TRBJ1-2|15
TGTGCCAGCAGCGTGACAGGGGGAAATCCCTATGGCTACACCTTC
CASSVTGGNPYGYTF
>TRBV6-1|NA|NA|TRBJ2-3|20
TGTGCCAGCAGTGACGACCTTATGTGGCTAGCAGGTACCCGGGGGGATACGCAGTATTTT
CASSDDLMWLAGTRGDTQYF
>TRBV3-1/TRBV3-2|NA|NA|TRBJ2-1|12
TGTGCCAGCAGCTTACGGGGCAATGAGCAGTTCTTC
CASSLRGNEQFF
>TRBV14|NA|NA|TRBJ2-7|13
TGTGCCAGCAGACCAGGAGGGCTCTACGAGCAGTACTTC
CASRPGGLYEQYF
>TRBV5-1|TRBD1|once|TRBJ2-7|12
TGCGCCAGCCGACAGGGGGCGAGCGAGCAGTACTTC
CASRQGASEQYF
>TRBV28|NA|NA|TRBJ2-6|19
TGTGCCAGCAGTACGGGAGGGGGCGCGTCCCATGCTGGGGCCAACGTCCTGACTTTC
CASSTGGGASHAGANVLTF
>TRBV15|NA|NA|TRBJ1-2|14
TGTGCCACCAGCAGAGATATGACCCTCAGGGGCTACACCTTC
CATSRDMTLRGYTF
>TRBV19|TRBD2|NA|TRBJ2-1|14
TGTGCCAGTAGTATTTTGGCTAGCGGCAATGAGCAGTTCTTC
CASSILASGNEQFF
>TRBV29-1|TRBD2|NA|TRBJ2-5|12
TGCAGCGTCCTAGCGGGAGAAGAGACCCAGTACTTC
CSVLAGEETQYF
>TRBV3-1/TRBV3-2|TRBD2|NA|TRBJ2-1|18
TGTGCCAGCAGCCTCGGACTAGCGGGTCTGGGAGCCTACAATGAGCAGTTCTTC
CASSLGLAGLGAYNEQFF
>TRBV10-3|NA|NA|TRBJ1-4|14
TGTGCCATCAGTGAGCCAGGGCTGGAAGAAAAACTGTTTTTT
CAISEPGLEEKLFF
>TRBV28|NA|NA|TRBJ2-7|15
TGTGCCAGCAGTTTAGCGTGGACAAACTCCTACGAGCAGTACTTC
CASSLAWTNSYEQYF
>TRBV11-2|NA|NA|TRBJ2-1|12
TGTGCCAGCAGCTCCACTAGCACCCGGCTGTTCTTC
CASSSTSTRLFF
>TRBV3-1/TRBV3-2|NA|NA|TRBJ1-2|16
TGTGCCAGCAGCCAAGATTGGACTGAAGCTAACTATGGCTACACCTTC
CASSQDWTEANYGYTF
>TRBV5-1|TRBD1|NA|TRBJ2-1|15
TGCGCCAGCAGCTCCGGACAGGATAATTACAATGAGCAGTTCTTC
CASSSGQDNYNEQFF
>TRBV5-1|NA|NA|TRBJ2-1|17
TGCGCCAGCAGCTCCTTTGGGGCGCAGGGGTCTTACAATGAGCAGTTCTTC
CASSSFGAQGSYNEQFF
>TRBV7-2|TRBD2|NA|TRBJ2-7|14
TGTGCCAGCTGCCCTAGCGGGTTCTCCTACGAGCAGTACTTC
CASCPSGFSYEQYF
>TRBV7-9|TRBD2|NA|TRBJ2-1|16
TGTGCCAGCAGCTTACAACGGATAGCGGGAGGGGATGAGCAGTTCTTC
CASSLQRIAGGDEQFF
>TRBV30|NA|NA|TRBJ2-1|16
TGTGCCTGGACTGGTGAGGGTTTAGAGGTGTACAATGAGCAGTTCTTC
CAWTGEGLEVYNEQFF
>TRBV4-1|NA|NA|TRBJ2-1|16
TGCGCCAGCAGGCCTGCCCCAGGGGCCGGTCCCAATGAGCAGTTCTTC
CASRPAPGAGPNEQFF
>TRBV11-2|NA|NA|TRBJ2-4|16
TGTGCCAGCAGCTTAGTAATGGCCGTAGCCAAAAACATTCAGTACTTC
CASSLVMAVAKNIQYF
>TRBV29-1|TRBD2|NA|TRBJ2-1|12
TGCAGCGCGACTAGCGGGAGGGGTGAGCAGTTCTTC
CSATSGRGEQFF
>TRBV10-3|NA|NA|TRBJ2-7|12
TGTGCCATCAGTGACCCCCGCTACGAGCAGTACTTC
CAISDPRYEQYF
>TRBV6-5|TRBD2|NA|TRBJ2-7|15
TGTGCCAGCAGGCTCGGGACTAGCGGGAGCAACGAGCAGTACTTC
CASRLGTSGSNEQYF
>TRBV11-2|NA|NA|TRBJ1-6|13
TGTGCCAGCAGCCTAGGAGGAGGTTCACCCCTCCACTTT
CASSLGGGSPLHF
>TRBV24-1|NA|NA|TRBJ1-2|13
TGTGCCACCAGCAAAGGACAGCTCTATGGCTACACCTTC
CATSKGQLYGYTF
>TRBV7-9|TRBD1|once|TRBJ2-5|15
TGTGCCAGCAGCTGGAGACAGGGCGAGGGGGAGACCCAGTACTTC
CASSWRQGEGETQYF
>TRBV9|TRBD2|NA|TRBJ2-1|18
TGTGCCAGCAGCGTATCCCACGGCGGGACTAGCGGGAACAATGAGCAGTTCTTC
CASSVSHGGTSGNNEQFF
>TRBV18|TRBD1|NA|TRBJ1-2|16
TGTGCCAGCTCACCCAGAACAGGACAGGGCGACTATGGCTACACCTTC
CASSPRTGQGDYGYTF
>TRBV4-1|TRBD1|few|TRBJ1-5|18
TGCGCCAGCAGCCAAGAGAGGACAGGGTGGCAGAGCAATCAGCCCCAGCATTTT
CASSQERTGWQSNQPQHF
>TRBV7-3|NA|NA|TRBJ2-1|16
TGTGCCAGCAGCTACTCCCGGGAGTTTTCCTACAATGAGCAGTTCTTC
CASSYSREFSYNEQFF
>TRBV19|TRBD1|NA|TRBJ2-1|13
TGTGCCAGTAGTACAGGGGACAGGAGTGAGCAGTTCTTC
CASSTGDRSEQFF